Shown below are 24 T cell receptor beta chains from a single sample sequenced in a study of T-cell reconstitution after alpha-beta-depleted transplantation in children listed by TCRdb under 2016. Receptor libraries were prepared by PCR. The sequencer was an Illumina HiSeq 2500. To normalize quantification of the TCRbeta repertoire, the TCR libraries were built with molecular barcoding that relied on unique molecular identifiers. TCRdb's own reprocessing of the public reads used fastp at Q25 and MiXCR and kept productive beta chains. Every entry covers one CDR3 protein and lists the most common genes and DNA from its rows. The sample yields a few hundred thousand distinct CDR3 sequences; about 16% were counted once. The top ten constitute roughly 27% of the sample. The sample's treatment or condition label, in plain terms: allogeneic hematopoietic cell transplantation with graft depleted of TCRalphabeta T cells and CD19 B cells.

This specimen was PBMCs, mostly from graft donor cells, taken 360 days after TCRalphabeta/CD19-depleted stem cell transplant. The origin of the receptors is a boy under two years old who had a stem cell transplant for Wiskott-Aldrich syndrome, so the T cells may come from the graft donor.

V gene TRBV20-1 combines with J gene TRBJ2-3; D is possibly TRBD2 (5 bases). V dropped 6 bases and J dropped 2 bases, with 9 bases sitting between them. Germline V gene data show CDR1 as DFQATT and CDR2 as SNEGSKA (reference sequence). This CDR3 comprises 12 residues. The CDR3 reads CSALRATDTQYF. The CDR3 region has the DNA TGCAGTGCGCTGAGGGCCACAGATACGCAGTATTTT.

This clonotype was observed a handful of times. The rearrangement links TRBV10-3 to TRBJ2-6; D gene ambiguous. Trimming removed 8 bases from V and 2 bases from J, with 4 bases in between. Germline V CDR1 and CDR2: ENHRY, SYGVKD. The CDR3 runs to 12 residues. The CDR3 reads CAIYPGANVLTF. CDR3 in DNA: TGTGCCATCTACCCTGGGGCCAACGTCCTGACTTTC.

This clonotype was detected only a few times. The chain couples TRBV12-3 or TRBV12-4 to TRBJ2-7; TRBD2 agrees at 11 bases. The CDR3 runs to 16 residues. Trimming cost V 5 bases and J 3 bases; bases outside gene matches: 9. In nucleotides, the CDR3 is TGTGCCAGCAGTCCCCGAAGGACTAGCGGGCTCTACGAGCAGTACTTC. This gives the protein CASSPRRTSGLYEQYF.

The V gene is TRBV21-1, the J gene TRBJ2-2; the table's D gene call, TRBD1, was not cross checked with the DNA. TRBV21-1 corresponds to a pseudogene. The CDR3 length is 13 residues. The CDR3 DNA sequence: TGTGCCAGCAGCAGTCAGGGCGCCGGGGAGCTGTTTTTT. Amino acids: CASSSQGAGELFF.

The table lists this clonotype with a few counts. The gene calls are TRBV7-9 and TRBJ2-7, with TRBD2 identical over 8 bases. Looked up from germline, CDR1 is SEHNR and CDR2 is FQNEAQ (reference sequence). The trim removed 4 bases at V and 2 bases at J, leaving 10 bases unmatched. The CDR3 is 16 residues long. CDR3: CASSSPKAGAPYEQYF. In DNA, the CDR3 is TGTGCCAGCAGCTCTCCCAAAGCGGGAGCACCCTACGAGCAGTACTTC.

A few counts support this clonotype. V is TRBV7-8 and J is TRBJ2-1; TRBD2 matches at 15 bases. The junction had 8 bases not matched to a gene; V was cut back by 4 bases and J by 4 bases. The CDR3 has 18 amino acids. Germline CDR1 is SGHVS and CDR2 is FQNEAQ. The CDR3 region is CASSSGLAGGRRYNEQFF. CDR3 in DNA: TGTGCCAGCAGCTCCGGACTAGCGGGAGGGCGAAGGTACAATGAGCAGTTCTTC.

This clonotype appeared many times. J is TRBJ2-2 and V is TRBV11-2; TRBD2 matches at 8 bases. After removal of 4 bases from V and 8 bases from J, the junction contained 9 bases not matched to a gene. CDR1 is SGHAT and CDR2 is FQNNGV in the germline V gene. The CDR3 has 15 amino acids. CDR3 nucleotides: TGTGCCAGCAGCTCTTGGACTAGCCCGTCGGGGGAGCTGTTTTTT. Its translation is CASSSWTSPSGELFF.

V is TRBV19 and J is TRBJ2-2; TRBD2 matches at 11 bases. The CDR3 is 14 amino acids. V shed 8 bases and J 4 bases; nucleotides not matched to a gene: 3. Germline values: CDR1 LNHDA, CDR2 SQIVND (reference sequence). In DNA form, the CDR3 reads TGTGCCAGTGGGACTAGCGGCCTCACCGGGGAGCTGTTTTTT. This gives the protein CASGTSGLTGELFF.

The rearrangement links TRBV5-1 to TRBJ2-2; possible D gene TRBD1, 6 bases. The germline V gene has CDR1 SGHRS and CDR2 YFSETQ. The CDR3 runs to 15 residues. V was clipped by 6 bases and J by 6 bases, with 18 bases between them. CDR3 protein: CASKRTGQRAGELFF. The CDR3 DNA reads TGCGCCAGCAAGCGAACAGGGCAGAGGGCCGGGGAGCTGTTTTTT.

This rearrangement joins TRBV18 to TRBJ2-5; D gene unclear. This CDR3 region has 14 residues. The V and J ends lost 1 base and 4 bases respectively, with 10 bases between them. Germline values: CDR1 KGHSH, CDR2 LQKENI. The DNA of the CDR3 is TGTGCCAGCTCACCACACCCCGGCGGAGAGACCCAGTACTTC. This sequence encodes CASSPHPGGETQYF.

The chain carries TRBV10-3 and TRBJ2-1; 7 bases match TRBD1. The CDR3 loop spans 14 amino acids. Per germline, CDR1 ENHRY and CDR2 SYGVKD. With V trimmed by 0 bases and J by 8 bases, 4 bases remained unmatched. In DNA, the CDR3 is TGTGCCATCAGTGAGTCGACAGGGCGGGATGAGCAGTTCTTC. This gives the protein CAISESTGRDEQFF.

The CDR3 nucleotides are TGCAGTGCTAGAGATCTAGCGGGGGGCCGCTTACGGCAGTTCTTC. The encoded protein is CSARDLAGGRLRQFF. V usage is TRBV20-1 and J usage is TRBJ2-1; the match to TRBD2 covers 11 bases. The junction had 10 bases not matched to a gene; V was cut back by 0 bases and J by 12 bases. The germline V gene encodes CDR1 DFQATT and CDR2 SNEGSKA (reference sequence). This CDR3 is 15 amino acids long.

There are a few counts of this clonotype. The CDR3 reads CASQQGNSPLHF. CDR3 sequence (DNA): TGCGCCAGCCAGCAGGGGAATTCACCCCTCCACTTT. This rearrangement joins TRBV4-1 to TRBJ1-6, with D possibly TRBD1 on 6 matching bases. CDR1 is MGHRA, CDR2 YSYEKL, per germline. With 8 bases removed from V and 7 bases from J, the gap between germline ends came to 9 bases. The CDR3 has 12 amino acids.

J is TRBJ2-1 and V is TRBV3-1, with 10 bases fitting TRBD2. The CDR3 is 19 amino acids. Germline assignment: CDR1 LGHDT and CDR2 YNNKEL (reference sequence). The junction had 15 bases not matched to a gene; V was cut back by 0 bases and J by 7 bases. The CDR3 nucleotides are TGTGCCAGCAGCCAAGATTGGAGCGGGGGGGTAGGAGAAGGAAATGAGCAGTTCTTC. Residues: CASSQDWSGGVGEGNEQFF.

This clonotype appeared a few times. The V call is TRBV5-1, the J call TRBJ2-3; the D call may be TRBD1 or TRBD2 (6 bases each). V was pared by 3 bases and J by 2 bases, with 10 bases between. The germline CDR1 and CDR2 sequences are SGHRS and YFSETQ. This CDR3 is 14 amino acids long. CDR3 in amino acids: CASSWGDTTDTQYF. The CDR3 bases are TGCGCCAGCAGCTGGGGGGACACCACAGATACGCAGTATTTT.

This clonotype was counted ten times or more. The chain joins TRBV12-3 or TRBV12-4 to TRBJ2-5, with D unclear. The CDR3 covers 15 residues. Trimming shortened V by 7 bases and J by 5 bases, and 20 bases separated the two germline ends. This chain's CDR3 is CASTVGVWASETQYF. For the CDR3, the DNA is TGTGCCAGCACCGTAGGAGTTTGGGCAAGTGAGACCCAGTACTTC.

V gene TRBV7-9 combines with J gene TRBJ2-1; TRBD2 matches at 11 bases. CDR3 length: 17 residues. Trimming cost V 2 bases and J 8 bases; bases outside gene matches: 11. Germline V lookup: CDR1 SEHNR, CDR2 FQNEAQ (reference sequence). DNA of the CDR3: TGTGCCAGCAGCTTAAGACTAGCGGGATGGCTTGGCGATGAGCAGTTCTTC. Protein product: CASSLRLAGWLGDEQFF.

The genes are TRBV4-1 and TRBJ2-7; D possibly corresponds to TRBD2 (6 bases). The V end was cut by 1 base, the J end by 3 bases, with 19 bases between. Germline V gene data show CDR1 as MGHRA and CDR2 as YSYEKL. The CDR3 has 17 residues. CDR3 in amino acids: CASSQALGGRTRYEQYF. The CDR3 coding sequence is TGCGCCAGCAGCCAAGCTCTCGGGGGAAGGACCCGCTACGAGCAGTACTTC.

The chain is built from TRBV24-1 and TRBJ2-7; a possible D gene is TRBD1 (5 bases). This CDR3 comprises 13 residues. In germline, CDR1 is KGHDR, CDR2 SFDVKD. The V end was cut by 1 base, the J end by 3 bases, with 6 bases between. The CDR3, as DNA: TGTGCCACCAGTGATTTTACAGGCTACGAGCAGTACTTC. As protein: CATSDFTGYEQYF.

This clonotype was observed a handful of times. This chain uses TRBV11-2 with TRBJ2-1; 9 bases line up with TRBD1. CDR3 length equals 16 residues. V trimming: 4 bases; J trimming: 5 bases; junction bases outside the gene matches: 9. The germline V gene has CDR1 SGHAT and CDR2 FQNNGV. CDR3 residues: CASSYTGGNPHNEQFF. Written as DNA, the CDR3 is TGTGCCAGCAGCTACACAGGGGGCAACCCCCACAATGAGCAGTTCTTC.

This clonotype appeared a few times. This chain connects TRBV10-3 to TRBJ2-7; D not certain. CDR1 is ENHRY, CDR2 SYGVKD, per germline. The CDR3 totals 14 residues. The V gene lost 4 bases and the J gene lost 0 bases, with 10 bases spanning the gap. The CDR3 nucleotides are TGTGCCATCAGTGTCCAGGACGACTCCTACGAGCAGTACTTC. Protein: CAISVQDDSYEQYF.

This chain links TRBV7-9 with TRBJ2-7; 10 nucleotides agree with TRBD1. Germline CDR1 SEHNR, CDR2 FQNEAQ (reference sequence). The V segment lost 5 bases and the J segment 3 bases; nucleotides outside the gene matches: 10. CDR3 length: 16 residues. The CDR3, as DNA: TGTGCCAGCAGCCGAACCCTGGGACAGGGGTTCTACGAGCAGTACTTC. Amino acid sequence: CASSRTLGQGFYEQYF.

The count of this clonotype is one. The genes are TRBV24-1 and TRBJ2-2, with D perhaps matching TRBD2 (6 bases). In germline, CDR1 is KGHDR, CDR2 SFDVKD. The CDR3 is 16 residues long. The V and J ends lost 0 bases and 3 bases respectively, with 10 bases between them. The CDR3: CATSDLGGTHTGELFF. In nucleotides, the CDR3 is TGTGCCACCAGTGATTTGGGGGGGACCCACACCGGGGAGCTGTTTTTT.

The table lists this clonotype with a few counts. The rearrangement uses TRBV29-1 and TRBJ2-5; D is perhaps TRBD2 (6 bases). The V end lost 4 bases, the J end lost 1 base, and 13 bases lay between the germline ends. The germline CDR1 and CDR2 sequences are SQVTM and ANQGSEA. The CDR3 covers 14 residues. The CDR3 DNA reads as TGCAGCGTTGCAGTTAGCGGACCCCAAGAGACCCAGTACTTC. This encodes CSVAVSGPQETQYF.